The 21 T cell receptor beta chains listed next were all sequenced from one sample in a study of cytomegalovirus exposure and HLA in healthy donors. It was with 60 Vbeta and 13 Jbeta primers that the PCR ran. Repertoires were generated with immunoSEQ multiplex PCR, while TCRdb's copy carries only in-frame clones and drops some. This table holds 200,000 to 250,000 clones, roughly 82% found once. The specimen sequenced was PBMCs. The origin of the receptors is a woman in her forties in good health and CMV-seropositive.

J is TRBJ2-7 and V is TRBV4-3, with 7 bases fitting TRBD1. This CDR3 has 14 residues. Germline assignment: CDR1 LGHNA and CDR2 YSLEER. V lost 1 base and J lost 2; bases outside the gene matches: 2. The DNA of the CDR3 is TGCGCCAGCAGCCAAGGGACAGGCACCTACGAGCAGTACTTC. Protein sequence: CASSQGTGTYEQYF.

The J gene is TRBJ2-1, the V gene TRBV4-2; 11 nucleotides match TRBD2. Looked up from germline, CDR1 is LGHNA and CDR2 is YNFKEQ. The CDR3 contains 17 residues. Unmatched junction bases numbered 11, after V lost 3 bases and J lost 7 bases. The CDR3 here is CASSHYLAGGVVNEQFF. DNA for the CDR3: TGTGCCAGCAGCCATTATCTAGCGGGGGGCGTCGTTAATGAGCAGTTCTTC.

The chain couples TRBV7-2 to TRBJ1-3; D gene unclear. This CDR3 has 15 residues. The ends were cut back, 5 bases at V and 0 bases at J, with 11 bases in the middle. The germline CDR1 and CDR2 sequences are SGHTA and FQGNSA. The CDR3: CASSRVGNSGNTIYF. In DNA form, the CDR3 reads TGTGCCAGCAGCCGAGTGGGCAACTCTGGAAACACCATATATTTT.

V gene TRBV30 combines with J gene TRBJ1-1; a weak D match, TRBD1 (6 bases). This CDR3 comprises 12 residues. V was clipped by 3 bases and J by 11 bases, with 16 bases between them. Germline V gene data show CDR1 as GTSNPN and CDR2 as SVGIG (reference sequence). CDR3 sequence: CAWSTDRSKAFF. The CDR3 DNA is TGTGCCTGGAGCACAGACAGGTCTAAGGCTTTCTTT.

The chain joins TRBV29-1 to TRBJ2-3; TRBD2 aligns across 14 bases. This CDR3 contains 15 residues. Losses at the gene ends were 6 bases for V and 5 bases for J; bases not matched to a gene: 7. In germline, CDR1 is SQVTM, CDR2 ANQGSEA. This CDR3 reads CSVKTSGGAGDTQYF. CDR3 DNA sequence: TGCAGCGTGAAGACTAGCGGGGGGGCTGGAGATACGCAGTATTTT.

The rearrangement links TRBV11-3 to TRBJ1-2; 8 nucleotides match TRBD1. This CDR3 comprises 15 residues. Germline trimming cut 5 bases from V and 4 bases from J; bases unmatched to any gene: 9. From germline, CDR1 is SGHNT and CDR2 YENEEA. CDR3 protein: CASSPTNRGAYGYTF. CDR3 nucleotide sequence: TGTGCCAGCAGCCCAACCAACAGGGGGGCCTATGGCTACACCTTC.

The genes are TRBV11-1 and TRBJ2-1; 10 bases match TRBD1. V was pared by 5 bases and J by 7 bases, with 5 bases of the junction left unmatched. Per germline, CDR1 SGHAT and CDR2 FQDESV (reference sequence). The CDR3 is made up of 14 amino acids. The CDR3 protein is CASSRGQGRNEQFF. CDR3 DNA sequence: TGTGCCAGCAGCCGGGGACAGGGGAGGAATGAGCAGTTCTTC.

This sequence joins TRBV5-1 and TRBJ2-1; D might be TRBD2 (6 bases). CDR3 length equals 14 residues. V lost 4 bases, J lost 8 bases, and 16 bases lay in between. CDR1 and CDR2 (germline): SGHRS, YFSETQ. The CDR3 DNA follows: TGCGCCAGCAGCCCCGAGACTAGTTGGGATGAGCAGTTCTTC. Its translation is CASSPETSWDEQFF.

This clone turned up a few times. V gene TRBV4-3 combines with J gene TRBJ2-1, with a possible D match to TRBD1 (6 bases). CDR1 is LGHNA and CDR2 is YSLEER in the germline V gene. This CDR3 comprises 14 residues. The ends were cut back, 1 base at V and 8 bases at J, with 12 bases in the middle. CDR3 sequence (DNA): TGCGCCAGCAGCCAAGGCGTACAGGGCGATGAGCAGTTCTTC. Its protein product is CASSQGVQGDEQFF.

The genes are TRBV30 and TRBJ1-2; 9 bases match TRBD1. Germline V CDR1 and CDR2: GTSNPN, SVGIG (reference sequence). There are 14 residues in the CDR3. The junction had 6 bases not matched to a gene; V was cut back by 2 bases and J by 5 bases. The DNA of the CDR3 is TGTGCCTGGAGTTACAGGGGGCGCAGTTATGGCTACACCTTC. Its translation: CAWSYRGRSYGYTF.

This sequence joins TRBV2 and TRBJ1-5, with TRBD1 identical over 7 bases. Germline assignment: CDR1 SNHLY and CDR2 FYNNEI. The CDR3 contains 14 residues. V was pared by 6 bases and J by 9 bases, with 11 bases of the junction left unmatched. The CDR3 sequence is CASSSDRSPAPQHF. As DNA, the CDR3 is TGTGCCAGCAGCTCGGACAGGTCCCCAGCGCCCCAGCATTTT.

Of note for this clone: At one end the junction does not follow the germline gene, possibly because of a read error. This CDR3 is CSSSLASGTATYEQYF. CDR3 DNA: TGTTCCAGCAGCTTAGCGTCGGGGACAGCGACCTACGAGCAGTACTTC. J is TRBJ2-7 and V is TRBV7-9; 7 bases are shared with TRBD1. Germline assignment: CDR1 SEHNR and CDR2 FQNEAQ (reference sequence). The CDR3 consists of 16 residues.

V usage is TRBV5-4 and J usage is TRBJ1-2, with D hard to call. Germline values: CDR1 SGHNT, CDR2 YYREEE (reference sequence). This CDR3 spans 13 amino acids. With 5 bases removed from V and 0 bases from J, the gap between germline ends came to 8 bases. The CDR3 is CASSPSSNYGYTF. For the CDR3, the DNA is TGTGCCAGCAGTCCCAGTTCTAACTATGGCTACACCTTC.

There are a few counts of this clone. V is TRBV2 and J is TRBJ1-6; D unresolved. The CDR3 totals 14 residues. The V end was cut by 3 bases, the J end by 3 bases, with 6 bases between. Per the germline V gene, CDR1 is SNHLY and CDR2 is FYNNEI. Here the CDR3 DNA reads TGTGCCAGCAGTGACGGCGGCTATAATTCACCCCTCCACTTT. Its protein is CASSDGGYNSPLHF.

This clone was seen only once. CDR3 protein: CASSYSPGDGYTF. CDR3 bases: TGTGCCAGCAGTTACTCGCCAGGGGATGGCTACACCTTC. The V gene is TRBV6-5, the J gene TRBJ1-2, with D possibly TRBD1 on 6 matching bases. CDR3 length: 13 residues. V shed 0 bases and J shed 6 bases, with 8 bases lying between them. The germline gives CDR1 MNHEY, CDR2 SVGAGI.

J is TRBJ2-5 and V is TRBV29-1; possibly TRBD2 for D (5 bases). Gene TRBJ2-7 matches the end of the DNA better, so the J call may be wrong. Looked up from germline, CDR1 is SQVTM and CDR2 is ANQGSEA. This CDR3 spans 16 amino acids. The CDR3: CSVGGEGPRPFYEQYF. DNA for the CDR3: TGCAGCGTTGGTGGAGAGGGTCCAAGGCCTTTCTACGAGCAGTACTTC.

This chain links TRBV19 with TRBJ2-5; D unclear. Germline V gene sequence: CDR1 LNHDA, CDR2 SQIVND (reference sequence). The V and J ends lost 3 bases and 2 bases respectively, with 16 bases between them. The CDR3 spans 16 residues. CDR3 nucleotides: TGTGCCAGTAGTATGACTTCGGCAGTGTGGCAAGAGACCCAGTACTTC. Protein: CASSMTSAVWQETQYF.

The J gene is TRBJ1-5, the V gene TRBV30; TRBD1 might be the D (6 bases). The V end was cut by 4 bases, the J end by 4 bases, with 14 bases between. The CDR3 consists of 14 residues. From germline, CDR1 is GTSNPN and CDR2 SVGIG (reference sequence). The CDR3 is CAWTEGHHNQPQHF. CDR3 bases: TGTGCCTGGACCGAGGGACACCATAATCAGCCCCAGCATTTT.

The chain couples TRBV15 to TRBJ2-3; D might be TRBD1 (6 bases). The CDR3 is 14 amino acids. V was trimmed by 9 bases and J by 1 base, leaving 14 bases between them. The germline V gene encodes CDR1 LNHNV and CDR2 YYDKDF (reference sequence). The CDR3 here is CATKQGPGTDTQYF. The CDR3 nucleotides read TGTGCCACAAAACAGGGACCAGGCACAGATACGCAGTATTTT. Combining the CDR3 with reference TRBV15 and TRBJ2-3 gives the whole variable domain DAMVIQNPRYQVTQFGKPVTLSCSQTLNHNVMYWYQQKSSQAPKLLFHYYDKDFNNEADTPDNFQSRRPNTSFCFLDIRSPGLGDTAMYLCATKQGPGTDTQYFGPGTRLTVL.

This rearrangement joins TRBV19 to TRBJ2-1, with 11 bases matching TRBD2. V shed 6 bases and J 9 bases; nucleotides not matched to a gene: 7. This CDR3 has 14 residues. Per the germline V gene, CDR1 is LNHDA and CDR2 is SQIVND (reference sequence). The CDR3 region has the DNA TGTGCCAGTAGCCCTGTAGCGGGAGGGGTTGAGCAGTTCTTC. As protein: CASSPVAGGVEQFF.

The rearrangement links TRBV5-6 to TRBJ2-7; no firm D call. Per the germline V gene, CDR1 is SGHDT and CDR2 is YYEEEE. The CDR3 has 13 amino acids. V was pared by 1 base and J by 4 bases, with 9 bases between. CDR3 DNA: TGTGCCAGCAGCTTGATAGAGATTTACGAGCAGTACTTC. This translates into CASSLIEIYEQYF.